This T cell receptor beta chain was sequenced for a study of T cell changes during pregnancy in multiple sclerosis (dated by TCRdb to about 2019). For the wider study: In women with multiple sclerosis, the researchers looked at how the T cell repertoire shifted as pregnancy progressed.

Trimming leaves V shorter by 4 bases and J shorter by 3 bases, with the junction holding 2 bases beyond the gene matches. CDR1 and CDR2 are drawn from the germline V gene: SGHTA, FQGNSA. The CDR3 starts with the cysteine, ends with the phenylalanine, and has 15 residues. Of the read, only the CDR3 DNA is kept; its 45 bases are in frame from base 1. Details on this clone: Which antigen it targets is not known. The sample holds no much larger clone one base away, and base qualities are not on file.

Library method: the immunoSEQ multiplex PCR assay. Imported from immuneACCESS, the table was reduced by TCRdb to in-frame sequences with V and J called. These copies leave out some clones; in studies compared against another copy, an unresolved V gene accounts for under half, and the cause of the remainder is not known. Within this sample are over 45,000 clones, with over 80% of them counted one time only. The leading ten clones occupy roughly 0.99% of the sample. The chain uses TRBV7-2 and TRBJ2-1, with 11 bases matching TRBD2. Sequenced here: CD4+ T cells from peripheral blood mononuclear cells, sampled in the second trimester of pregnancy. The source is a female donor in good health, enrolled as a control in a pregnancy study. This receptor carries the CDR3 CASSSTSGGYNEQFF. The DNA is as follows: TGTGCCAGCAGCTCCACTAGCGGGGGCTACAATGAGCAGTTCTTC.